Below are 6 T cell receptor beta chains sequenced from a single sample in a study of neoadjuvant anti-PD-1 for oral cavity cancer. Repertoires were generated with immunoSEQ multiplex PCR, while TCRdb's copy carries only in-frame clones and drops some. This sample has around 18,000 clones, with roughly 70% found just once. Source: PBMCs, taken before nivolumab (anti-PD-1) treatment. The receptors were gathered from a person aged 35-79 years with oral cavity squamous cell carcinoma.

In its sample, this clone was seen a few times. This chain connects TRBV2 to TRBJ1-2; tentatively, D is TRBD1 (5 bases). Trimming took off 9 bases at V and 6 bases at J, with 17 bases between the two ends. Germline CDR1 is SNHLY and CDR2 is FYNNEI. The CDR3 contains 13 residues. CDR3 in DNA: TGTGCCAGGAGACAGTCGCAGGTGGATGGCTACACCTTC. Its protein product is CARRQSQVDGYTF.

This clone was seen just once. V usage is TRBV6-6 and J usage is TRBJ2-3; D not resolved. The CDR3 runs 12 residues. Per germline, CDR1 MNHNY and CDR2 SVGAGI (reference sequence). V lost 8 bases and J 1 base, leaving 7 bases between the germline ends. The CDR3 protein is CASGIRTDTQYF. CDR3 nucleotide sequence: TGTGCCAGCGGCATACGCACAGATACGCAGTATTTT.

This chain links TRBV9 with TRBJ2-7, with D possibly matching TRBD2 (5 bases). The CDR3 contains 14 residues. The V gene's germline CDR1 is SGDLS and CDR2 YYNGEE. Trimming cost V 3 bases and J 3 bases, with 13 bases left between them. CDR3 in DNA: TGTGCCAGCAGCGAAGGCGGGCGCGGCTACGAGCAGTACTTC. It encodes CASSEGGRGYEQYF. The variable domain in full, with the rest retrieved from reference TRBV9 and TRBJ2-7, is DSGVTQTPKHLITATGQRVTLRCSPRSGDLSVYWYQQSLDQGLQFLIQYYNGEERAKGNILERFSAQQFPDLHSELNLSSLELGDSALYFCASSEGGRGYEQYFGPGTRLTVT.

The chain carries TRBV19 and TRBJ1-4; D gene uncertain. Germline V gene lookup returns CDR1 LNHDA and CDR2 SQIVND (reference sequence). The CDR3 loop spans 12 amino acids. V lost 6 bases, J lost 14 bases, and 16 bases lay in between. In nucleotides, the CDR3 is TGTGCCAGTAGCCGTAGCGGGAACTCGCTGTTTTTT. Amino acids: CASSRSGNSLFF.

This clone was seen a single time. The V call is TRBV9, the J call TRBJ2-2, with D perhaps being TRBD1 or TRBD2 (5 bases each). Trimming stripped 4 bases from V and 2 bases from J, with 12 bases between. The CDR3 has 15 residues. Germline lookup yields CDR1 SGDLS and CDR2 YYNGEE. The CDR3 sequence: CASSYRDLNTGELFF. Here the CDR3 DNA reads TGTGCCAGCAGCTACCGGGACCTCAACACCGGGGAGCTGTTTTTT.

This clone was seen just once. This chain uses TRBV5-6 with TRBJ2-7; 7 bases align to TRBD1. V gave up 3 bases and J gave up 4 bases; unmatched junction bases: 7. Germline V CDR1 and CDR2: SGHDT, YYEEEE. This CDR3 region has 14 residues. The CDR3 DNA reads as TGTGCCAGCAGCTCGCGGACAGGTCTGTACGAGCAGTACTTC. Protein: CASSSRTGLYEQYF.